These T cell receptor beta chains were read from a single sample in a study of blood T cell repertoires in COVID-19. Sequencing was performed with immunoSEQ multiplex PCR; in TCRdb, only in-frame clones are kept and a portion is missing. This sample has about 200,000 clones; 70% to 90% occur once, and the top ten carry about 18%. Sequencing was done on a sample of peripheral blood. These receptors originate from a man aged 45-65 years with COVID-19, enrolled during active disease. The CDR3 runs from the conserved cysteine through the conserved F or W. The D gene is left open where the match is weak. Some rows have no size entry. The others give once, few or many, or a class for an expanded clone.

J	V	D	size	length	CDR3	DNA
TRBJ2-5	TRBV3-1/TRBV3-2	TRBD2	NA	17	CASSQTAGGAGQETQYF	TGTGCCAGCAGCCAAACGGCGGGGGGGGCCGGCCAAGAGACCCAGTACTTC
TRBJ1-2	TRBV11-2	NA	once	13	CASSLDYGYGYTF	TGTGCCAGCAGCTTAGATTACGGGTATGGCTACACCTTC
TRBJ1-2	TRBV21-1	NA	NA	14	CASSKGGSLYGYTF	TGTGCCAGCAGCAAAGGGGGCAGTTTGTATGGCTACACCTTC
TRBJ1-2	TRBV25-1	TRBD1	once	13	CASSADRDYGYTF	TGTGCCAGCAGTGCGGACAGGGATTATGGCTACACCTTC
TRBJ1-6	TRBV5-6	NA	NA	13	CASSWGVNSPLHF	TGTGCCAGCAGCTGGGGGGTGAATTCACCCCTCCACTTT
TRBJ2-7	TRBV24-1	NA	NA	14	CATSDRALRDEQYF	TGTGCCACCAGTGATCGGGCCTTGAGGGACGAGCAGTACTTC
TRBJ2-1	TRBV27	NA	NA	15	CASSLRLAEYNEQFF	TGTGCCAGCAGTTTACGGCTAGCCGAATACAATGAGCAGTTCTTC
TRBJ1-5	TRBV15	NA	NA	15	CATSRETGNNQPQHF	TGTGCCACCAGCAGAGAGACAGGAAACAATCAGCCCCAGCATTTT
TRBJ1-1	TRBV20-1	NA	NA	11	CRPTSNTEAFF	TGCAGGCCCACATCGAACACTGAAGCTTTCTTT
TRBJ2-7	TRBV3-1/TRBV3-2	NA	NA	12	CASSITGEEQYF	TGTGCCAGCAGCATTACGGGGGAAGAGCAGTACTTC
TRBJ2-1	TRBV5-1	TRBD1	NA	20	CASSVTGAESSFSLYNEQFF	TGCGCCAGCAGCGTGACAGGGGCAGAAAGCAGTTTTTCCCTCTACAATGAGCAGTTCTTC
TRBJ2-7	TRBV6-2/TRBV6-3	TRBD1	NA	16	CASSEPGQGGTYEQYF	TGTGCCAGCAGTGAGCCCGGACAGGGTGGAACCTACGAGCAGTACTTC
TRBJ2-2	TRBV2	TRBD1	NA	15	CASTGQGANTGELFF	TGTGCCAGCACGGGACAGGGAGCGAACACCGGGGAGCTGTTTTTT
TRBJ2-1	TRBV6-2/TRBV6-3	TRBD2	NA	17	CASSNYFGTTQNNEQFF	TGTGCCAGCAGCAACTATTTCGGGACTACACAAAACAATGAGCAGTTCTTC
TRBJ2-2	TRBV19	NA	NA	15	CASSIVAESTGELFF	TGTGCCAGTAGTATAGTCGCGGAATCCACCGGGGAGCTGTTTTTT
TRBJ1-2	TRBV9	NA	NA	16	CASTRGLRPGNYGYTF	TGTGCCAGCACCCGGGGACTGAGGCCGGGAAACTATGGCTACACCTTC